The following is a TCR beta chain sequence with its context. Recruited during active infection, patients (from Seattle) were subsequently followed longitudinally. The data originate from a study of blood T cell repertoires in COVID-19. Study-level information: Whether acute or convalescent, the COVID-19 samples came from the United States, Italy and Spain. T cells, B-cell-depleted T cells, or PBMCs supplied cDNA or gDNA.

Using immunoSEQ multiplex PCR, the repertoire was profiled, and TCRdb retains in-frame clones only, with some absent. This table has roughly 440,000 clones, roughly 88% appearing once. Trimming stripped 5 bases from V and 4 bases from J, with 12 bases between. Germline-derived CDR1 and CDR2 are ENHRY and SYGVKD. The CDR3 extends over 14 amino acids. Sequencing was done on a sample of peripheral blood. This chain uses TRBV10-3 with TRBJ2-1, with D possibly TRBD1 on 6 matching bases. This TCR came from a woman between 45 and 65 years old with COVID-19, enrolled during active disease. CDR3 in amino acids: CAISSRDTYNEQFF. CDR3 nucleotide sequence: TGTGCCATCAGTAGCCGGGACACATACAATGAGCAGTTCTTC.